These 9 T cell receptor beta chains were all obtained from the same sample, sequenced in a study of early T cells in non-severe SARS-CoV-2 infection. Via MiXCR, TCRdb re-called the 5' RACE reads, giving one row per CDR3 protein. The table lists 45,000 or so distinct CDR3 sequences, around 6% of them singletons. Input material: whole blood. The origin of the receptors is an adult who was a healthcare worker with PCR-confirmed SARS-CoV-2 infection or an uninfected control (not recorded which).

This clonotype has a count of ten or more. The V gene is TRBV6-6, the J gene TRBJ1-5, with D unclear. The CDR3 is made up of 16 amino acids. Germline V lookup: CDR1 MNHNY, CDR2 SVGAGI (reference sequence). Trimming left V 2 bases short and J 3 bases short, with 14 bases between. Written as DNA, the CDR3 is TGTGCCAGCAGTTACGCCTCCAGGAGACCCAATCAGCCCCAGCATTTT. It translates to CASSYASRRPNQPQHF.

The chain couples TRBV29-1 to TRBJ2-3; D gene unclear. Germline values: CDR1 SQVTM, CDR2 ANQGSEA. The CDR3 has 12 residues. Deletions cut 0 bases from V and 6 bases from J, with 7 bases between. The CDR3 region has the DNA TGCAGCGTTGAAGATGCCCGGGATACGCAGTATTTT. Encoded protein: CSVEDARDTQYF.

This clonotype was found many times. This chain joins TRBV6-1 and TRBJ1-5, with D perhaps TRBD1 (5 bases). Germline V gene sequence: CDR1 MNHNS, CDR2 SASEGT. The CDR3 extends over 15 amino acids. Trimming removed 2 bases at V and 7 bases at J, with 15 bases between. The DNA of the CDR3 is TGTGCCAGCAGTGAATTCGCCGGTACAGGCCAGCCCCAGCATTTT. Its protein is CASSEFAGTGQPQHF.

This chain connects TRBV10-3 to TRBJ1-6; TRBD1 agrees at 10 bases. The CDR3 spans 17 residues. From germline, CDR1 is ENHRY and CDR2 SYGVKD. Losses at the gene ends were 2 bases for V and 10 bases for J; bases not matched to a gene: 11. The CDR3 DNA is TGTGCCATCAGTGAGGCCCCGGGACAGGGGTCCGGGTCACCCCTCCACTTT. Translated, it gives CAISEAPGQGSGSPLHF.

J is TRBJ1-5 and V is TRBV20-1; no reliable D call. Germline CDR1 and CDR2: DFQATT and SNEGSKA (reference sequence). The ends were cut back, 6 bases at V and 4 bases at J, with 16 bases in the middle. The CDR3 runs 14 residues. The CDR3 loop reads CSAKTAAPNQPQHF. The CDR3 nucleotides read TGCAGTGCCAAAACCGCAGCACCTAATCAGCCCCAGCATTTT.

This clonotype was seen ten or more times. This chain connects TRBV7-2 to TRBJ2-5; no clear D. Germline V CDR1 and CDR2: SGHTA, FQGNSA. Trimming cost V 5 bases and J 2 bases, with 21 bases left between them. The CDR3 runs 17 residues. In nucleotides, the CDR3 is TGTGCCAGCAGCCCGCCGGATTATGCGGTCACACAAGAGACCCAGTACTTC. Protein product: CASSPPDYAVTQETQYF.

This clonotype occurred many times. The chain couples TRBV9 to TRBJ2-3, with TRBD1 matching 11 bases. The CDR3 covers 15 residues. Per the germline V gene, CDR1 is SGDLS and CDR2 is YYNGEE. After removal of 0 bases from V and 6 bases from J, the junction contained 3 bases not matched to a gene. Here the CDR3 reads CASSVGRTGGDTQYF. DNA for the CDR3: TGTGCCAGCAGCGTAGGCAGGACAGGGGGCGATACGCAGTATTTT.

This clonotype was recorded at least ten times. The chain links TRBV13 to TRBJ2-7, with 7 bases lining up with TRBD1. Unmatched junction bases numbered 10, after V lost 4 bases and J lost 1 base. The CDR3 totals 16 residues. CDR1 PRHDT and CDR2 FYEKMQ come from the germline V gene (reference sequence). The CDR3 DNA reads as TGTGCCAGCAGCTCCCGCCGGGACAGCCAATCCTACGAGCAGTACTTC. Translation: CASSSRRDSQSYEQYF.

This clonotype has a count of ten or more. The rearrangement joins TRBV4-3 to TRBJ1-3; no definite D call. This CDR3 has 16 residues. CDR1 is LGHNA and CDR2 is YSLEER in the germline V gene. The V and J ends lost 4 bases and 2 bases respectively, with 15 bases between them. CDR3 sequence: CASSPELQTTGNTIYF. CDR3 nucleotide sequence: TGCGCCAGCAGCCCCGAACTGCAGACAACTGGAAACACCATATATTTT.